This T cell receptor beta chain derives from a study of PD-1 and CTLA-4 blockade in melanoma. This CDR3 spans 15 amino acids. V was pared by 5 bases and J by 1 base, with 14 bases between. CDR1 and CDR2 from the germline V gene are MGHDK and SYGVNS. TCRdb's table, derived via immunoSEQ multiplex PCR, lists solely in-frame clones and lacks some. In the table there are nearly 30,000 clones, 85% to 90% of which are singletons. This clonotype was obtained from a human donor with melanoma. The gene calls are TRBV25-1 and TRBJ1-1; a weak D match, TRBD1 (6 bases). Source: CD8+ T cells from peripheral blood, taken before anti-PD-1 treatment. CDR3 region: CASSFEGQTNTEAFF. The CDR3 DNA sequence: TGTGCCAGCAGTTTCGAAGGACAGACGAACACTGAAGCTTTCTTT.